The rows below give T cell receptor beta chains drawn from one sample of a study of blood T cell repertoires in COVID-19. The protocol was immunoSEQ multiplex PCR, while the TCRdb copy is restricted to in-frame clones and leaves out a portion. The data contain around 450,000 clones, about 85% of them seen just once; the ten biggest clones take up roughly 0.72%. Input material: PBMCs or T cells enriched from blood (not recorded which). These receptors all come from a woman between 18 and 29 years old who had recovered from COVID-19. Both conserved end residues are part of each CDR3. The order of the fields is CDR3 length, V gene, CDR3 protein.

>12|TRBV7-2
CASSREVDTQYF
>15|TRBV3-1/TRBV3-2
CASRNGQINNSPLHF
>14|TRBV2
CASLGRAYNSPLHF
>14|TRBV2
CASSDGRANQPQHF
>13|TRBV6-5
CASSYTYTDTAFF
>15|TRBV19
CASMRRTEGGEKLFF
>12|TRBV28
CASTRPGEKLFF
>13|TRBV7-9
CASSPGPNYGYTF
>16|TRBV5-5
CASSSGQLSSYNEQFF
>15|TRBV6-5
CASSYSGLLNTEAFF
>11|TRBV29-1
CSVVGGSEAFF
>13|TRBV2
CASSEAYGNTIYF
>16|TRBV19
CASASRETYSNQPQHF
>11|TRBV28
CASSPRNTIYF
>13|TRBV2
CASKGHVNTEAFF
>16|TRBV2
CASSEKGTGGVRGYTF
>17|TRBV5-1
CASSPGGGALYQETQYF
>13|TRBV12-5
CASGEGSNQPQHF
>15|TRBV28
CASSLRGTGSSPLHF
>14|TRBV28
CASTLLASGNTIYF
>15|TRBV4-1
CASSFSGGDFYEQYF
>11|TRBV5-1
CASSGGQSNTF
>14|TRBV7-2
CASSLDRGNYGYTF
>13|TRBV14
CASSRVTGNTIYF
>17|TRBV25-1
CASQLGAGLSSYNEQFF
>15|TRBV7-2
CASSLGWGRFNEQFF
>13|TRBV7-9
CASSFHGNTEAFF
>17|TRBV7-2
CASSYRTGTASRETQYF
>16|TRBV4-1
CASSQTDRGENSPLHF
>14|TRBV7-9
CASRSGAGLDTQYF
>13|TRBV30
CAWVPGTGGGYTF
>16|TRBV3-1/TRBV3-2
CASSQFRGVSYNEQFF
>13|TRBV2
CASSGGDRVRAFF
>15|TRBV5-1
CASSPEGPLSGELFF
>20|TRBV21-1
CASSSNYRDRGSRSNQPQHF
>15|TRBV27
CASSLAGMSYNEQFF
>13|TRBV3-1/TRBV3-2
CASSLRGAGEQYF
>13|TRBV5-1
CASSSGQEEKLFF
>16|TRBV4-1
CASSQEGSGQGVVSPF
>16|TRBV5-6
CASSPGTGVTNEKLFF
>15|TRBV6-5
CASSSASGVIDTQYF
>14|TRBV14
CASSPTGGSYGYTF
>16|TRBV7-3
CASSRHRGSKTDTQYF
>13|TRBV13
CASSPTENTEAFF
>14|TRBV6-6
CASSQGGAGAGYTF
>15|TRBV7-2
CASSLAPGQGNEQFF